This T cell receptor beta chain derives from a study of sequential checkpoint blockade in melanoma. As to treatment: randomized to nivolumab then ipilimumab (arm A) or the reverse (arm B). DNA-damaging chemotherapy had not been given to any patient beforehand. Sorted cells were live CD3+CD8+, lacking CD19 and CD56, from PBMCs. Here immunoSEQ multiplex PCR was the method, and the copy in TCRdb shows in-frame clones only, minus some. The sample has fewer than 40,000 clones, around nine tenths seen once. Trimming removed 4 bases from V and 7 bases from J, with 14 bases in between. The length of the CDR3 is 15 residues. Germline V gene data show CDR1 as MDHEN and CDR2 as SYDVKM.

The sequencing used CD8+ T cells sorted from blood (inferred from file names), collected from a patient given nivolumab and ipilimumab in sequence. V is TRBV28 and J is TRBJ1-6; D uncertain. The clonotype was recovered from a human donor with melanoma. DNA for the CDR3: TGTGCCAGCAGTTGGACGACTAGCGCGAATTCACCCCTCCACTTT. Translation: CASSWTTSANSPLHF.